This TCR beta chain was recovered during a study of cytomegalovirus exposure and HLA in healthy donors. Study at large: Ancestry clustering placed 70% to 90% of several hundred genotyped donors in the Caucasian-associated cluster. Findings and limits, study-wide: Generally TCR sequences proved uncommon, though certain public TCRs appeared in numerous donors. An analysis that came later showed most CMV-associated TCR beta chains appearing HLA-restricted.

The PCR used 60 Vbeta and 13 Jbeta primers. The table came from immunoSEQ multiplex PCR; TCRdb's copy has only in-frame clones and leaves some out. Of under 150,000 clones listed, 67% are singletons. In its sample, this clone was seen a few times. Its antigen is still unknown. Trimming took 5 bases from V and 2 from J; bases not matched to a gene: 9. Germline CDR1 SGHRS, CDR2 YFSETQ. This CDR3 is built from 15 residues. The chain is built from TRBV5-1 and TRBJ2-5; TRBD2 aligns across 7 bases. The clonotype was recovered from a man younger than 30 in good health and CMV-seropositive. Material: PBMCs. DNA of the CDR3: TGCGCCAGCAGGCTGAGCGGGGAGCCACAAGAGACCCAGTACTTC. Translation: CASRLSGEPQETQYF.